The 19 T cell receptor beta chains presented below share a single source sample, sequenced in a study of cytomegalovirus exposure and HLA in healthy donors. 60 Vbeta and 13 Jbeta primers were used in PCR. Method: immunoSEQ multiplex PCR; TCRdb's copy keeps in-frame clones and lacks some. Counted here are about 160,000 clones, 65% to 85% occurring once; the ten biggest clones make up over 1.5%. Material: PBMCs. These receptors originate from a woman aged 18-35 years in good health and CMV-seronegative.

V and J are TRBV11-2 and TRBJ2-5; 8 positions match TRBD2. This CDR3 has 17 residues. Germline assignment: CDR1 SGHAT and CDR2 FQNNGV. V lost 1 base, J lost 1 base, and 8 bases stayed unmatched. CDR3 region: CASSLGGAGGFQETQYF. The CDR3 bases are TGTGCCAGCAGCTTAGGAGGGGCGGGGGGCTTCCAAGAGACCCAGTACTTC.

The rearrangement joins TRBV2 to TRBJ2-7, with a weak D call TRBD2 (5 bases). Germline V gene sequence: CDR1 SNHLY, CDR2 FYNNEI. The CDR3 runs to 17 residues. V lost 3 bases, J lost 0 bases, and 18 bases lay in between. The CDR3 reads CASSEPLGYSTSYEQYF. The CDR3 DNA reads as TGTGCCAGCAGTGAGCCACTAGGTTACAGTACCTCCTACGAGCAGTACTTC.

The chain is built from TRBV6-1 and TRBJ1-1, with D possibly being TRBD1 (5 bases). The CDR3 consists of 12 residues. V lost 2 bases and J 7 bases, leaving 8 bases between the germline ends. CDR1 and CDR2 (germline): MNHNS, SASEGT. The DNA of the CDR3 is TGTGCCAGCAGTGAACGGGGGAATGAAGCTTTCTTT. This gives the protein CASSERGNEAFF.

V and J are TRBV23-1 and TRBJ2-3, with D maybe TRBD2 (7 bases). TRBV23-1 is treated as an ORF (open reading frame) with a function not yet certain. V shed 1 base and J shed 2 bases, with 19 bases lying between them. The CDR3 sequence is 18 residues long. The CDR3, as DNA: TGCGCCAGCAGTCAATTGGGGGTAGAAGGGGGGGTCACAGATACGCAGTATTTT. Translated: CASSQLGVEGGVTDTQYF.

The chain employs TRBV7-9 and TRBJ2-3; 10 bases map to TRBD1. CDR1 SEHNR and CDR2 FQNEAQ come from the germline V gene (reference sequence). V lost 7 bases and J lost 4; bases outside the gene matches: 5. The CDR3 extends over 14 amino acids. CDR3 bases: TGTGCCAGCACACGGGGACAGGGGTCAGATACGCAGTATTTT. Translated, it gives CASTRGQGSDTQYF.

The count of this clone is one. This CDR3 reads CASSSGQLVEKLFF. The CDR3 DNA reads TGTGCCAGCAGTTCGGGACAGCTGGTTGAAAAACTGTTTTTT. V is TRBV28 and J is TRBJ1-4, with 7 positions matching TRBD1. The junction had 6 bases not matched to a gene; V was cut back by 4 bases and J by 7 bases. Looked up from germline, CDR1 is MDHEN and CDR2 is SYDVKM. CDR3 length: 14 amino acids.

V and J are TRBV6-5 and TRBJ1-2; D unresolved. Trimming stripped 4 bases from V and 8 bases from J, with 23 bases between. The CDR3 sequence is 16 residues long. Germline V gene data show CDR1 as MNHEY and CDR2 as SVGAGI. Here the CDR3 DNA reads TGTGCCAGCAGTTTTTTGGGCGGGAGGGAGGGAGGGGGCTACACCTTC. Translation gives CASSFLGGREGGGYTF.

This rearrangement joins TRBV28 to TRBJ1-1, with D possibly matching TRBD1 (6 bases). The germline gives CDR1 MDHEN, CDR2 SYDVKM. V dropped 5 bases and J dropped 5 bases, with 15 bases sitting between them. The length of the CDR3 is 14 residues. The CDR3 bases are TGTGCCAGCAGTGTTTCTAGGGGGAATACTGAAGCTTTCTTT. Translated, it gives CASSVSRGNTEAFF.

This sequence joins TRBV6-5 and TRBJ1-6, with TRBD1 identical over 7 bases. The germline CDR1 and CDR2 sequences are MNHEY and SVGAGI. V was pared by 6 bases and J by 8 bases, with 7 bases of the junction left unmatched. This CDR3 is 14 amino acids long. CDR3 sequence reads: CASRLGQTDSPLHF. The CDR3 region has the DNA TGTGCCAGCAGGCTGGGACAGACAGATTCACCCCTCCACTTT.

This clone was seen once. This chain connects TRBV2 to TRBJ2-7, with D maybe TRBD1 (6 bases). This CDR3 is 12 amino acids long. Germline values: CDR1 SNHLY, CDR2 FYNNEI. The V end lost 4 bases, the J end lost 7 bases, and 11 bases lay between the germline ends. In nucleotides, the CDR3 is TGTGCCAGCAGTGTCTGGGACATAGAGCAGTACTTC. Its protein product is CASSVWDIEQYF.

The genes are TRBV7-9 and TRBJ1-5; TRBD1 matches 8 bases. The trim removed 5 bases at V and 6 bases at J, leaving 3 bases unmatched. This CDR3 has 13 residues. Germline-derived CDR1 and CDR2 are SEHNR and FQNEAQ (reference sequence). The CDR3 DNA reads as TGTGCCAGCAGCAGGACAGGGACTCAGCCCCAGCATTTT. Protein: CASSRTGTQPQHF.

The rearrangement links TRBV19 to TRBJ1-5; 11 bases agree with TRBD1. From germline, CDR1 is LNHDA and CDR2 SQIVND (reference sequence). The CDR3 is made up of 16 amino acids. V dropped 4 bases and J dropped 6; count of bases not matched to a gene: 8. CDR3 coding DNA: TGTGCCAGTAGTAATCGAGGACAGGGGGCGGCTCAGCCCCAGCATTTT. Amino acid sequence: CASSNRGQGAAQPQHF.

CDR3 amino acids: CASSPRSQETQYF. In nucleotides, the CDR3 is TGTGCCAGCTCACCCAGGTCCCAAGAGACCCAGTACTTC. The chain couples TRBV18 to TRBJ2-5; D remains ambiguous. This CDR3 has 13 amino acids. V was pared by 3 bases and J by 1 base, with 6 bases between. The V gene's germline CDR1 is KGHSH and CDR2 LQKENI.

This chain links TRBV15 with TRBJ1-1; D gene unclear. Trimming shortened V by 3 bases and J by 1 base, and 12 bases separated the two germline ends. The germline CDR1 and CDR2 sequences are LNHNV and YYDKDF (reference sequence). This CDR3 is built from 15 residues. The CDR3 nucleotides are TGTGCCACCAGCAGGGGAGTCAGTCGGAACACTGAAGCTTTCTTT. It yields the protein CATSRGVSRNTEAFF.

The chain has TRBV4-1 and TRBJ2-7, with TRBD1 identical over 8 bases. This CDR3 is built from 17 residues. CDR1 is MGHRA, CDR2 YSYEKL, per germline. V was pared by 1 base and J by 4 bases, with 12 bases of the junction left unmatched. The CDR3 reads CASSQGIVGQGIYEQYF. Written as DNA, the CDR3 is TGCGCCAGCAGCCAAGGGATCGTCGGACAGGGAATTTACGAGCAGTACTTC.

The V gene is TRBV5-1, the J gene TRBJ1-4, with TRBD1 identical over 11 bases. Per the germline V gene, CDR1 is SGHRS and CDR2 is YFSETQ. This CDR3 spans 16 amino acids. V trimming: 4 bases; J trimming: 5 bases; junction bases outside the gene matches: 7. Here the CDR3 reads CASSPADRGRNEKLFF. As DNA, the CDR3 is TGCGCCAGCAGCCCAGCGGACAGGGGGCGGAATGAAAAACTGTTTTTT.

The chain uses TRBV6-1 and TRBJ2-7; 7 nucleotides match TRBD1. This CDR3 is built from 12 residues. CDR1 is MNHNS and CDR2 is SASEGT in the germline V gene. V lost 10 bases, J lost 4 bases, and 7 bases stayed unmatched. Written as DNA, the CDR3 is TGTGCCACCCTAGACAGGGCTTACGAGCAGTACTTC. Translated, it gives CATLDRAYEQYF.

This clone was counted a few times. The CDR3 DNA reads TGTGCCAGCAGTTATACAGGGAGCAATCAGCCCCAGCATTTT. Translated, it gives CASSYTGSNQPQHF. V gene TRBV6-5 combines with J gene TRBJ1-5, with D tentatively TRBD1 (6 bases). The germline V and J ends were trimmed by 3 bases and 1 base, with 7 bases remaining between them. CDR3 length: 14 amino acids. Germline V gene sequence: CDR1 MNHEY, CDR2 SVGAGI.

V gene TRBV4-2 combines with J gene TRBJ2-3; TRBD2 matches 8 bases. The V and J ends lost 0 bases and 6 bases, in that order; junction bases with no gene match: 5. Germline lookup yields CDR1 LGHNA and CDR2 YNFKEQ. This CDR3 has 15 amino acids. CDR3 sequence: CASSQELKRGDTQYF. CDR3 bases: TGTGCCAGCAGCCAAGAGTTGAAGCGGGGGGATACGCAGTATTTT.